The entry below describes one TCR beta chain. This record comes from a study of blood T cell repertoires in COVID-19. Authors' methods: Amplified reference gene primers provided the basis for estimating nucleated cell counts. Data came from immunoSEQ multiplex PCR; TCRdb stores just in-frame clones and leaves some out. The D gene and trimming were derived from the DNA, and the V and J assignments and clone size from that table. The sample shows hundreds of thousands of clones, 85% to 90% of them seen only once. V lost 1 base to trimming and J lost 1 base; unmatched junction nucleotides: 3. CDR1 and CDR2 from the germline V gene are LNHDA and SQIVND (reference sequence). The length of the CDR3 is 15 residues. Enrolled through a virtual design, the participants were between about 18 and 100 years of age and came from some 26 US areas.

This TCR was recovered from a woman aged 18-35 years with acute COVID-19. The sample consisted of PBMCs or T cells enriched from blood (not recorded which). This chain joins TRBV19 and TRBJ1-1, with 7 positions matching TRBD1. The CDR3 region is CASSIVDRSNTEAFF. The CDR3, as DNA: TGTGCCAGTAGTATAGTGGACAGGTCGAACACTGAAGCTTTCTTT.